This paragraph covers one T cell receptor (beta chain) sequence. Using immunoSEQ multiplex PCR, the repertoire was profiled, and TCRdb retains in-frame clones only, with some absent. The sample holds roughly 76,000 clones, approximately 94% seen once. The CDR3 covers 12 residues. Germline loops: CDR1 MNHEY, CDR2 SVGAGI. V was shortened by 4 bases and J by 8 bases, with 8 bases between the two germline ends. The data derive from a study of control samples from healthy donors and cancer patients. The chain couples TRBV6-5 to TRBJ1-4; D ambiguous. Sequences were obtained from PBMCs. The receptor was isolated from a woman between 40 and 55 years old with lung cancer. The CDR3 DNA is TGTGCCAGCAGTTCCCACAACGAAAAACTGTTTTTT. Encoded protein: CASSSHNEKLFF.